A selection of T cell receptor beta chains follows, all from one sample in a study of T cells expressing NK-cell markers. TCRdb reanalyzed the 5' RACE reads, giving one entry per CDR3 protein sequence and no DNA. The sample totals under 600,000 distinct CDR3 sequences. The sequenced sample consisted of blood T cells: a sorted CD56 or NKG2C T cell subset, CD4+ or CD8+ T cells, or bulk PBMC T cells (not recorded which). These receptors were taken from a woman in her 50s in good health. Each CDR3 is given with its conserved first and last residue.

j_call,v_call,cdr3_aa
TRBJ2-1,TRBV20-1,CSASPGTSGFSYNEQFF
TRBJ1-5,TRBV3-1,CASSQRGFMHF
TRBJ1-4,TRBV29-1,CSVAVQGKEKLFF
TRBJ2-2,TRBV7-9,CARRGLTNTGELFF
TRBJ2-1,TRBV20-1,CSALKGTSGSNEQFF
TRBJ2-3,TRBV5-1,CASSTGLATDTQYF
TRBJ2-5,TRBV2,CASSPDRPQETQYF
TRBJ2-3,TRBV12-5,CASGSGEGDTQYF
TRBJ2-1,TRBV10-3,CAISEPSGSANEQFF
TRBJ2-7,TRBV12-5,CASGFGVTYEQYF
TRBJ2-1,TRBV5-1,CASSISGPNNNEQFF
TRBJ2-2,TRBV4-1,CASEHGDFRTGVDTGELFF
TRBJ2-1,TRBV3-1,CASSQVVGGNEQFF
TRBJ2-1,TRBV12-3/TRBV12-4,CASGVGVGNEQFF
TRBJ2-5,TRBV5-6,CASSSAGLRGETQYF
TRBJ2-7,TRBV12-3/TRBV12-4,CASGRVPRSYEQYF
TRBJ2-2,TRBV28,CASLVGGRTGELFF
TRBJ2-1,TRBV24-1,CATRDRDRGSNEQFF
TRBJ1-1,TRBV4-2,CASSQGTLEAFF
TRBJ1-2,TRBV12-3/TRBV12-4,CASSLASTGRGYTF
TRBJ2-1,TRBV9,CASSLRLAALNEQFF
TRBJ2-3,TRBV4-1,CASSQPGLAGSVFTDTQYF
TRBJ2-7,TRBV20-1,CSARVGATEQYF
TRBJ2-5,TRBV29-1,CSVRGLFQETQYF
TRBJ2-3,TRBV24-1,CATSDLDFDDTQYF
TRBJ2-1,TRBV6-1,CASSESGSHNEQFF
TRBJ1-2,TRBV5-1,CASSLEGIRRDSYGYTF
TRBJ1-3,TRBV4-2,CASSQAPGAPLGNTIYF
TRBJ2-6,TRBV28,CASSWGPSSGANVLTF
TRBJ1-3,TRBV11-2,CASSPRPGPGNTIYF
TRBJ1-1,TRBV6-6,CASSFLTGGSNTEAFF
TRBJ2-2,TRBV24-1,CATSDHHGLGKNTGELFF
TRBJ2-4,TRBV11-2,CASSFWGTDRNIQYF
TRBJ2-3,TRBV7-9,CASSWGRRSGSGDTQYF
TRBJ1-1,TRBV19,CASSISGMGTEAFF
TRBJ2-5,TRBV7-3,CASSLTGGGFQETQYF
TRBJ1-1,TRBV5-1,CASSKGTGSMNTEAFF
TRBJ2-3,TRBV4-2,CASSQDEQTDTQYF
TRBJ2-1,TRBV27,CASRDAYNEQFF
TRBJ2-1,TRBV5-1,CASSLRSGTSVNEQFF
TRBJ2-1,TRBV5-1,CASSLDVTSVNEQFF
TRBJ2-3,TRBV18,CASSPPSREVDTQYF
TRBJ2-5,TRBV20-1,CSASKYRELGETQYF
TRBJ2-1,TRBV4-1,CASSDRVGLGSEQFF
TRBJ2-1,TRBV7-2,CASSSVATSYNEQFF
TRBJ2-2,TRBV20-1,CSARESGQGSTGELFF
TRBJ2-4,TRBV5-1,CASSSGHGIKNIQYF
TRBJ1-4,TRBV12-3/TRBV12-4,CASSKPGQVEKLFF
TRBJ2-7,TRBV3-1,CASSQGPSGNNEQYF
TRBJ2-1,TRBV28,CATYGQGAPNEQFF
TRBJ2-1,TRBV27,CASSFAGGPSYNEQFF
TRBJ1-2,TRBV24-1,CATSDSGTGRYGYTF
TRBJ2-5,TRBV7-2,CASSLGLWGQETQYF
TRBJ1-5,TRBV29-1,CSVGEQGGSNQPQHF
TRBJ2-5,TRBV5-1,CASSLARASGETQYF
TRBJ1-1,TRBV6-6,CASRNTGGDTEAFF
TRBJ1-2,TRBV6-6,CASRPPGQGYYGYTF
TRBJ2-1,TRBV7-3,CASSPGGAGVGNEQFF
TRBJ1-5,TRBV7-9,CATHGGGNQPQHF